The clone carrying this T cell receptor beta chain occurred a few times. Its antigen remains unidentified. CDR1 is ENHRY and CDR2 is SYGVKD in the germline V gene. V was cut by 3 bases and J by 4 bases, with 7 bases left in between. The CDR3 has 12 residues. No donor had fewer than one pre-ART PBMC sample or fewer than two post-ART PBMC samples. There were about 1-10 million cryopreserved PBMC in the samples before DNA extraction. Samples were assayed with immunoSEQ v3.0 at survey level. The data were produced by immunoSEQ multiplex PCR, yet TCRdb's version contains in-frame clones alone and is incomplete. The sample has about 16,000 clones, over 70% seen once. The sample comes from a study of long-term antiretroviral therapy in people with HIV. Study outcomes and limitations: Once patients were on ART, diversity went higher but still fell short of transplant donor controls. Information on adherence, resistance and therapy changes was unavailable.

V gene TRBV10-3 combines with J gene TRBJ2-7; D gene uncertain. This specimen consisted of unsorted PBMCs, obtained 1.5 years before starting antiretroviral therapy. This TCR came from a woman aged 45-65 years with HIV. The CDR3 reads CAISDERYEQYF. CDR3 in DNA: TGTGCCATCAGTGACGAGCGTTACGAGCAGTACTTC.